The 14 T cell receptor beta chains in this list originate from one sample, sequenced in a study of T-cell reconstitution after alpha-beta-depleted transplantation in children. Preparing the TCRbeta library involved the use of unique molecular identifiers. TCRdb fed the PCR reads into MiXCR, producing one record per CDR3 protein. The sample has about 180,000 distinct CDR3 sequences; around 10% are singletons. This specimen consisted of PBMCs, obtained before TCRalphabeta/CD19-depleted stem cell transplant. The receptors were gathered from a boy between 2 and 10 years old with acute myeloid leukemia, due to receive a stem cell transplant.

This clonotype was seen many times. The rearrangement links TRBV5-8 to TRBJ1-5, with no clear D. CDR3 length: 17 amino acids. V was trimmed by 0 bases and J by 1 base, leaving 14 bases between them. The V gene's germline CDR1 is SGHTS and CDR2 YDEGEE. The CDR3 sequence is CASSLAALLPSNQPQHF. CDR3 in DNA: TGTGCCAGCAGCTTGGCCGCTCTCCTCCCGAGCAATCAGCCCCAGCATTTT.

Many counts were recorded for this clonotype. The chain couples TRBV5-1 to TRBJ2-5, with 8 bases that match TRBD2. V was pared by 4 bases and J by 5 bases, with 13 bases of the junction left unmatched. Per germline, CDR1 SGHRS and CDR2 YFSETQ. The CDR3 length is 16 residues. The CDR3 loop is CASSIGSGLVVETQYF. The CDR3 nucleotides are TGCGCCAGCAGCATCGGTTCGGGACTAGTGGTCGAGACCCAGTACTTC.

This clonotype was observed many times. The V and J genes are TRBV3-1 and TRBJ2-6; the D gene is possibly TRBD1 (6 bases). CDR3 length: 14 amino acids. V was pared by 7 bases and J by 2 bases, with 9 bases between. CDR1 is LGHDT and CDR2 is YNNKEL in the germline V gene (reference sequence). CDR3 loop: CASTGQPGANVLTF. CDR3 sequence (DNA): TGTGCCAGCACGGGACAACCTGGGGCCAACGTCCTGACTTTC.

This clonotype was recorded many times. The rearrangement joins TRBV5-1 to TRBJ2-7, with D possibly matching TRBD1 (5 bases). Per germline, CDR1 SGHRS and CDR2 YFSETQ. The CDR3 totals 14 residues. The V end was cut by 0 bases, the J end by 6 bases, with 13 bases between. The CDR3: CASSLGQGVGEQYV. The CDR3 DNA reads as TGCGCCAGCAGCTTGGGGCAGGGCGTAGGCGAGCAGTACGTC.

The chain recombines TRBV11-2 with TRBJ2-1; D unresolved. Germline V gives CDR1 SGHAT, CDR2 FQNNGV. V was clipped by 6 bases and J by 9 bases, with 12 bases between them. The CDR3 runs to 12 residues. CDR3 sequence (DNA): TGTGCCAGCAGACCCCCAGGCGGTGAGCAGTTCTTC. Translating it yields CASRPPGGEQFF.

This clonotype was detected ten times or more. The rearrangement joins TRBV5-1 to TRBJ1-4; D not resolved. The CDR3 is 16 residues long. Germline V lookup: CDR1 SGHRS, CDR2 YFSETQ. The V end lost 1 base, the J end lost 0 bases, and 10 bases lay between the germline ends. CDR3 bases: TGCGCCAGCAGCTTGATAGGGTTTGCAACTAATGAAAAACTGTTTTTT. Translation gives CASSLIGFATNEKLFF.

This clonotype was observed many times. CDR3 DNA sequence: TGTGCCAGCAGCCAAGTTCGGTCCCAAAACACTGAAGCTTTCTTT. It translates to CASSQVRSQNTEAFF. The chain recombines TRBV3-1 with TRBJ1-1; D remains unclear. V was pared by 1 base and J by 2 bases, with 11 bases between. This CDR3 is built from 15 residues. The germline V gene encodes CDR1 LGHDT and CDR2 YNNKEL (reference sequence). Complete variable domain (other parts from reference TRBV3-1 and TRBJ1-1): DTAVSQTPKYLVTQMGNDKSIKCEQNLGHDTMYWYKQDSKKFLKIMFSYNNKELIINETVPNRFSPKSPDKAHLNLHINSLELGDSAVYFCASSQVRSQNTEAFFGQGTRLTVV.

The J gene is TRBJ2-2, the V gene TRBV11-2, with D tentatively TRBD1 or TRBD2 (6 bases each). With 5 bases removed from V and 0 bases from J, the gap between germline ends came to 19 bases. The CDR3 loop spans 18 amino acids. Germline CDR1 SGHAT, CDR2 FQNNGV. The DNA of the CDR3 is TGTGCCAGCAGCATGCGACCCTCCGGGGGCGCGAACACCGGGGAGCTGTTTTTT. Its translation: CASSMRPSGGANTGELFF. Based on the CDR3 plus reference TRBV11-2 and TRBJ2-2, the full variable domain is EAGVAQSPRYKIIEKRQSVAFWCNPISGHATLYWYQQILGQGPKLLIQFQNNGVVDDSQLPKDRFSAERLKGVDSTLKIQPAKLEDSAVYLCASSMRPSGGANTGELFFGEGSRLTVL.

This clonotype was seen at least ten times. The rearrangement links TRBV5-1 to TRBJ1-2; D is possibly TRBD1 (6 bases). The germline gives CDR1 SGHRS, CDR2 YFSETQ. This CDR3 comprises 15 residues. V lost 6 bases and J 4 bases, leaving 19 bases between the germline ends. The CDR3 region has the DNA TGCGCCAGCAATTCCGTTCCTGGGGGCTCCTATGGCTACACCTTC. Translated: CASNSVPGGSYGYTF.

This clonotype has ten or more counts. The rearrangement joins TRBV15 to TRBJ2-2; 11 bases match TRBD1. J was trimmed by 6 bases and V by 5 bases; bases with no gene match: 5. Germline V CDR1 and CDR2: LNHNV, YYDKDF (reference sequence). This CDR3 region has 15 residues. The CDR3 loop is CATSFGQGAPGELFF. The DNA of the CDR3 is TGTGCCACCAGCTTCGGACAGGGGGCGCCCGGGGAGCTGTTTTTT.

This clonotype was recorded at least ten times. Germline and junction disagree at one end, which may indicate a read error. V and J are TRBV30 and TRBJ2-2, with D possibly called TRBD1 or TRBD2 (7 bases each). The germline gives CDR1 GTSNPN, CDR2 SVGIG (reference sequence). The CDR3 sequence is 14 residues long. The CDR3 is CAGRGPRNTGELFF. CDR3 in DNA: TGTGCCGGGAGGGGGCCACGGAACACCGGGGAGCTGTTTTTT.

This clonotype has ten or more counts. The genes are TRBV12-3 or TRBV12-4 and TRBJ2-1; tentatively, D is TRBD1 (6 bases). The V end lost 6 bases, the J end lost 3 bases, and 12 bases lay between the germline ends. CDR3 length equals 14 residues. The DNA for the CDR3 is TGTGCCAGCAGGTTTGAGGGGGACTACAATGAGCAGTTCTTC. It encodes CASRFEGDYNEQFF.

This clonotype was counted ten times or more. The V gene is TRBV7-2, the J gene TRBJ2-3; D not resolved. The germline V and J ends were trimmed by 0 bases and 6 bases, with 4 bases remaining between them. Germline CDR1 SGHTA, CDR2 FQGNSA. This CDR3 spans 12 amino acids. Here the CDR3 DNA reads TGTGCCAGCAGCTTAGCGCTTGATACGCAGTATTTT. Protein: CASSLALDTQYF.

This clonotype occurred many times. The rearrangement uses TRBV12-3 or TRBV12-4 and TRBJ1-4, with TRBD1 identical over 12 bases. Germline trimming cut 6 bases from V and 6 bases from J; bases unmatched to any gene: 8. This CDR3 spans 16 amino acids. Here the CDR3 reads CASRRGTGGEDEKLFF. The DNA of the CDR3 is TGTGCCAGCAGACGCGGGACAGGGGGCGAGGATGAAAAACTGTTTTTT.